This entry is about one TCR beta chain. This sample stems from a study of blood T cell repertoires in COVID-19. Participant age was roughly 18 to 89 years, and participants resided in approximately 24 US areas. Assignment of participants to cohorts was predicated upon participant-reported clinical history. Assay used: immunoSEQ multiplex PCR; TCRdb lists only in-frame clones, some missing. The data show some 140,000 clones, 84% seen once. Losses at the gene ends were 3 bases for V and 8 bases for J; bases not matched to a gene: 6. The CDR3 length is 14 residues. Germline-derived CDR1 and CDR2 are DFQATT and SNEGSKA (reference sequence).

V and J are TRBV20-1 and TRBJ2-1, with TRBD2 matching 11 bases. The receptor's source is a man between 35 and 55 years old with acute COVID-19. Sequenced sample: PBMCs or T cells enriched from blood (not recorded which). The CDR3 DNA follows: TGCAGTGCTAGTCTTAGCGGGGGGGCATATGAGCAGTTCTTC. Protein: CSASLSGGAYEQFF.